The clone carrying this TCR beta chain was picked up a small number of times. As yet, its antigen is unknown. This record comes from a study of T cell responses to AZD1222 COVID-19 vaccine. Study conclusions and caveats: CD4 TCRs associated with vaccination spanned spike, dominating at 160-218 and 743-854.

This CDR3 has 14 amino acids. Trimming removed 3 bases at V and 1 base at J, with 10 bases between. CDR1 is SGHRS and CDR2 is YFSETQ in the germline V gene. Using immunoSEQ multiplex PCR, the repertoire was profiled, and TCRdb retains in-frame clones only, with some absent. The sample includes some 140,000 clones, roughly 82% of them seen just once. The chain carries TRBV5-1 and TRBJ1-1, with D possibly TRBD1 on 5 matching bases. The sequencing used peripheral blood, collected on day 0 of AZD1222 vaccination. The clonotype was recovered from an adult in good health. This CDR3 reads CASSSSGGNTEAFF. DNA of the CDR3: TGCGCCAGCAGCTCCTCGGGGGGGAACACTGAAGCTTTCTTT.